Below are 27 T cell receptor beta chains sequenced from a single sample in a study of blood T cell repertoires in COVID-19. TCRdb keeps only in-frame clones here, not all; method: immunoSEQ multiplex PCR. Here the sample spans roughly 130,000 clones, roughly 84% being singletons. Sequences were obtained from PBMCs or T cells enriched from blood (not recorded which). The receptors shown here come from a man aged 40-55 years with acute COVID-19.

This chain links TRBV4-2 with TRBJ2-1; 8 nucleotides match TRBD1. Germline CDR1 LGHNA, CDR2 YNFKEQ. J was trimmed by 16 bases and V by 1 base; bases with no gene match: 9. The CDR3 has 13 residues. CDR3 DNA sequence: TGTGCCAGCAGCCAAGGCCTCGGGACAGGCCGCTTCTTC. Its protein is CASSQGLGTGRFF.

The chain has TRBV2 and TRBJ2-5, with 13 bases that match TRBD2. Germline lookup yields CDR1 SNHLY and CDR2 FYNNEI. Germline trimming cut 6 bases from V and 7 bases from J; bases unmatched to any gene: 11. The CDR3 has 16 residues. CDR3 protein: CASRETSGRPWGTQYF. The CDR3 DNA reads as TGTGCCAGCAGAGAGACTAGCGGGAGGCCCTGGGGGACCCAGTACTTC.

The J gene is TRBJ1-2, the V gene TRBV6-5; 10 positions match TRBD1. The V gene end was trimmed by 6 bases and the J gene end by 4 bases; junction bases not matched to a gene: 5. This CDR3 is built from 14 residues. The germline V gene encodes CDR1 MNHEY and CDR2 SVGAGI. The CDR3, as DNA: TGTGCCAGCAGCCCGACAGGGGGCGTCTATGGCTACACCTTC. This encodes CASSPTGGVYGYTF.

The V call is TRBV30, the J call TRBJ2-1; no firm D call. Per germline, CDR1 GTSNPN and CDR2 SVGIG (reference sequence). The V end was cut by 0 bases, the J end by 4 bases, with 7 bases between. The CDR3 has 13 residues. CDR3 bases: TGTGCCTGGAGTGTTCTCGGGTACAATGAGCAGTTCTTC. This gives the protein CAWSVLGYNEQFF. Variable domain in full (rest from reference TRBV30 and TRBJ2-1): SQTIHQWPATLVQPVGSPLSLECTVEGTSNPNLYWYRQAAGRGLQLLFYSVGIGQISSEVPQNLSASRPQDRQFILSSKKLLLSDSGFYLCAWSVLGYNEQFFGPGTRLTVL.

The chain employs TRBV30 and TRBJ1-3; the D gene is possibly TRBD1 (6 bases). In germline, CDR1 is GTSNPN, CDR2 SVGIG (reference sequence). The CDR3 is 14 residues long. V lost 3 bases and J lost 0, with 9 bases in between. The CDR3 sequence: CAWRTGSSGNTIYF. For the CDR3, the DNA is TGTGCCTGGAGAACAGGGAGCTCTGGAAACACCATATATTTT.

The rearrangement links TRBV27 to TRBJ1-4; 7 bases align to TRBD1. The CDR3 extends over 20 amino acids. Germline values: CDR1 MNHEY, CDR2 SMNVEV (reference sequence). J was trimmed by 2 bases and V by 1 base; bases with no gene match: 16. CDR3 sequence (DNA): TGTGCCAGCAGTTTATTCCCCCCCGGGGACAGAGGCGCTACTAATGAAAAACTGTTTTTT. This sequence encodes CASSLFPPGDRGATNEKLFF.

This clone turned up a few times. Other DNA variants within this sample encode the same CDR3. The rearrangement joins TRBV30 to TRBJ2-5, with D tentatively TRBD2 (7 bases). The CDR3 is 14 residues long. V lost 0 bases to trimming and J lost 1 base, with 9 bases between them. CDR1 and CDR2 (germline): GTSNPN, SVGIG (reference sequence). CDR3 sequence: CAWSVGGGQETQYF. In DNA form, the CDR3 reads TGTGCCTGGAGTGTGGGAGGGGGCCAAGAGACCCAGTACTTC.

The gene calls are TRBV3-1 (or the pseudogene TRBV3-2) and TRBJ1-1, with D unresolved. This CDR3 spans 13 amino acids. Germline CDR1 reads LGHDT; CDR2 reads YNNKEL (reference sequence). Trimming pared 2 bases from V and 1 base from J, leaving 5 bases between. In nucleotides, the CDR3 is TGTGCCAGCAGCCAACGCAGGAACACTGAAGCTTTCTTT. Translated: CASSQRRNTEAFF.

The chain joins TRBV4-1 to TRBJ1-1; no definite D call. The CDR3 is 16 residues long. V was cut by 1 base and J by 0 bases, with 12 bases left in between. Germline V CDR1 and CDR2: MGHRA, YSYEKL. Here the CDR3 reads CASSQVTSSVNTEAFF. The CDR3 DNA is TGCGCCAGCAGCCAAGTAACTTCGTCTGTGAACACTGAAGCTTTCTTT.

In its sample, this clone was seen a few times. The chain combines TRBV19 with TRBJ1-2, with 7 bases aligning to TRBD1. This CDR3 is 13 amino acids long. The ends lost 6 bases at V and 6 bases at J; junction bases unmatched: 7. Germline assignment: CDR1 LNHDA and CDR2 SQIVND (reference sequence). CDR3 amino acids: CASRADRWDGYTF. CDR3 nucleotide sequence: TGTGCCAGTAGGGCGGACAGGTGGGATGGCTACACCTTC.

The chain uses TRBV11-2 and TRBJ2-7, with TRBD1 as a possible D gene (6 bases). The length of the CDR3 is 18 residues. Trimming cost V 0 bases and J 0 bases, with 18 bases left between them. Germline CDR1 and CDR2: SGHAT and FQNNGV. Here the CDR3 DNA reads TGTGCCAGCAGCTTAGAAGGGCGTCATGGACAGAACTCCTACGAGCAGTACTTC. Amino acid sequence: CASSLEGRHGQNSYEQYF. Drawing the rest from reference TRBV11-2 and TRBJ2-7, the complete variable domain is EAGVAQSPRYKIIEKRQSVAFWCNPISGHATLYWYQQILGQGPKLLIQFQNNGVVDDSQLPKDRFSAERLKGVDSTLKIQPAKLEDSAVYLCASSLEGRHGQNSYEQYFGPGTRLTVT.

The genes are TRBV4-3 and TRBJ2-1; TRBD2 matches at 7 bases. Germline values: CDR1 LGHNA, CDR2 YSLEER. The V and J ends lost 4 bases and 8 bases, in that order; junction bases with no gene match: 11. The CDR3 is 15 residues long. The CDR3 nucleotides read TGCGCCAGCAGCCCGTTACTCGCTCGGGGGGATGAGCAGTTCTTC. Translation gives CASSPLLARGDEQFF.

This clone has more than one count but fewer than ten. The chain combines TRBV10-2 with TRBJ2-2, with 12 bases matching TRBD1. V lost 0 bases and J lost 5; bases outside the gene matches: 7. The germline V gene encodes CDR1 WSHSY and CDR2 SAAADI. This CDR3 has 18 residues. CDR3 nucleotides: TGCGCCAGCAGTGAGTCCGGGACAGGGGGCTTTCAGACCGGGGAGCTGTTTTTT. The encoded protein is CASSESGTGGFQTGELFF.

The rearrangement uses TRBV5-1 and TRBJ1-1; D may be TRBD1 (5 bases). Germline V CDR1 and CDR2: SGHRS, YFSETQ. The CDR3 contains 12 residues. Trimming cost V 3 bases and J 3 bases, with 6 bases left between them. In DNA form, the CDR3 reads TGCGCCAGCAGCTGGGGGGACACTGAAGCTTTCTTT. Protein sequence: CASSWGDTEAFF.

The V gene is TRBV5-3, the J gene TRBJ2-1; D uncertain. TRBV5-3 carries the ORF label, with uncertain function. The CDR3 extends over 16 amino acids. V was shortened by 0 bases and J by 7 bases, with 17 bases between the two germline ends. The CDR3 nucleotides read TGTGCCAGAAGCTTGGCAGGTGGGCCCAACCGAAATGAGCAGTTCTTC. Protein: CARSLAGGPNRNEQFF.

The chain joins TRBV9 to TRBJ1-2; TRBD1 agrees at 8 bases. The trim removed 3 bases at V and 14 bases at J, leaving 12 bases unmatched. Germline lookup yields CDR1 SGDLS and CDR2 YYNGEE. The CDR3 has 13 amino acids. The CDR3 DNA sequence: TGTGCCAGCAGCGCCATTCAGGACAGGGCGGGTACCTTC. Translating gives CASSAIQDRAGTF.

Comments on this clone: The junction departs from germline at one end; a sequencing error may be responsible. The chain is built from TRBV7-2 and TRBJ2-1, with 8 bases identical to TRBD2. This CDR3 contains 16 residues. Per germline, CDR1 SGHTA and CDR2 FQGNSA. The CDR3 DNA follows: TGTGCCAGCAGCTTAAACGGCGGGGGGCTTTACAGTGAGCAGTTCTTC. Protein product: CASSLNGGGLYSEQFF. Full variable domain (missing parts from reference TRBV7-2 and TRBJ2-1): GAGVSQSPSNKVTEKGKDVELRCDPISGHTALYWYRQSLGQGLEFLIYFQGNSAPDKSGLPSDRFSAERTGGSVSTLTIQRTQQEDSAVYLCASSLNGGGLYSEQFFGPGTRLTVL.

The chain combines TRBV19 with TRBJ1-5; a weak D match, TRBD1 (5 bases). CDR3 length: 15 residues. The V end lost 3 bases, the J end lost 0 bases, and 9 bases lay between the germline ends. Germline assignment: CDR1 LNHDA and CDR2 SQIVND (reference sequence). CDR3 residues: CASSIQTASNQPQHF. CDR3 bases: TGTGCCAGTAGTATCCAGACAGCTAGCAATCAGCCCCAGCATTTT.

This chain connects TRBV6-2 or TRBV6-3 to TRBJ1-2; no firm D call. The CDR3 totals 12 residues. Trimming shortened V by 2 bases and J by 3 bases, and 4 bases separated the two germline ends. Germline CDR1 is MNHEY and CDR2 is SVGEGT. CDR3 DNA sequence: TGTGCCAGCAGTTACGCGCACTATGGCTACACCTTC. It codes for CASSYAHYGYTF.

The chain has TRBV7-2 and TRBJ1-1, with 8 nucleotides matching TRBD1. V shed 2 bases, J shed 4 bases, and the junction held 6 bases outside the gene matches. This CDR3 has 15 amino acids. Germline lookup yields CDR1 SGHTA and CDR2 FQGNSA. The CDR3 region has the DNA TGTGCCAGCAGCTTAACAGGGGGTTCGAGCACTGAAGCTTTCTTT. Encoded protein: CASSLTGGSSTEAFF. The whole variable domain, filled in from reference TRBV7-2 and TRBJ1-1, reads GAGVSQSPSNKVTEKGKDVELRCDPISGHTALYWYRQSLGQGLEFLIYFQGNSAPDKSGLPSDRFSAERTGGSVSTLTIQRTQQEDSAVYLCASSLTGGSSTEAFFGQGTRLTVV.

The chain is built from TRBV7-7 and TRBJ1-4; 8 nucleotides match TRBD1. V dropped 6 bases and J dropped 4; count of bases not matched to a gene: 7. Per the germline V gene, CDR1 is SSHAT and CDR2 is FNYEAQ (reference sequence). The CDR3 totals 15 residues. The CDR3 DNA is TGTGCCAGCAGTATAACGACAGGGGTTAATGAAAAACTGTTTTTT. Translation: CASSITTGVNEKLFF.

The CDR3 DNA reads TGTGCCAGCAGAAGGGGACAGAACTATGGCTACACCTTC. Protein: CASRRGQNYGYTF. The V call is TRBV6-5, the J call TRBJ1-2; 7 bases match TRBD1. Germline CDR1 is MNHEY and CDR2 is SVGAGI. Losses at the gene ends were 6 bases for V and 2 bases for J; bases not matched to a gene: 3. This CDR3 comprises 13 residues.

V is TRBV19 and J is TRBJ2-1, with D hard to call. CDR3 length equals 16 residues. Trimming removed 3 bases from V and 0 bases from J, with 12 bases in between. Germline V CDR1 and CDR2: LNHDA, SQIVND (reference sequence). Written as DNA, the CDR3 is TGTGCCAGTAGTATTAGAGGTTGGATCTCCTACAATGAGCAGTTCTTC. Protein sequence: CASSIRGWISYNEQFF. The full variable domain, rest sourced from reference TRBV19 and TRBJ2-1, is DGGITQSPKYLFRKEGQNVTLSCEQNLNHDAMYWYRQDPGQGLRLIYYSQIVNDFQKGDIAEGYSVSREKKESFPLTVTSAQKNPTAFYLCASSIRGWISYNEQFFGPGTRLTVL.

This chain connects TRBV11-2 to TRBJ2-1; TRBD2 matches 14 bases. The germline V gene encodes CDR1 SGHAT and CDR2 FQNNGV. Germline trimming cut 3 bases from V and 6 bases from J; bases unmatched to any gene: 7. The CDR3 spans 17 residues. The CDR3 DNA reads TGTGCCAGCAGCTTGACTAGCGGGAGGGCAAAATTCAATGAGCAGTTCTTC. Amino acids: CASSLTSGRAKFNEQFF.

The chain joins TRBV28 to TRBJ1-5, with a possible D match to TRBD1 (6 bases). Germline values: CDR1 MDHEN, CDR2 SYDVKM. CDR3 length: 13 residues. V shed 5 bases and J shed 3 bases, with 8 bases lying between them. The CDR3 DNA reads as TGTGCCAGCAGTGGACAGCTCAATCAGCCCCAGCATTTT. As protein: CASSGQLNQPQHF. The full variable domain, completed using reference TRBV28 and TRBJ1-5, is DVKVTQSSRYLVKRTGEKVFLECVQDMDHENMFWYRQDPGLGLRLIYFSYDVKMKEKGDIPEGYSVSREKKERFSLILESASTNQTSMYLCASSGQLNQPQHFGDGTRLSIL.

V gene TRBV7-9 combines with J gene TRBJ1-4; TRBD1 matches at 9 bases. The germline V gene encodes CDR1 SEHNR and CDR2 FQNEAQ (reference sequence). This CDR3 spans 17 amino acids. The V and J ends lost 3 bases and 1 base, in that order; junction bases with no gene match: 6. The CDR3 is CASSFFPGQGTNEKLFF. The DNA of the CDR3 is TGTGCCAGCAGCTTTTTCCCGGGACAGGGAACTAATGAAAAACTGTTTTTT.

This chain uses TRBV11-2 with TRBJ2-7; TRBD1 aligns across 9 bases. CDR1 is SGHAT and CDR2 is FQNNGV in the germline V gene. This CDR3 has 14 amino acids. V gave up 3 bases and J gave up 3 bases; unmatched junction bases: 3. The CDR3 sequence: CASSFGDRDYEQYF. The CDR3 DNA reads TGTGCCAGCAGCTTCGGGGACAGGGACTACGAGCAGTACTTC.